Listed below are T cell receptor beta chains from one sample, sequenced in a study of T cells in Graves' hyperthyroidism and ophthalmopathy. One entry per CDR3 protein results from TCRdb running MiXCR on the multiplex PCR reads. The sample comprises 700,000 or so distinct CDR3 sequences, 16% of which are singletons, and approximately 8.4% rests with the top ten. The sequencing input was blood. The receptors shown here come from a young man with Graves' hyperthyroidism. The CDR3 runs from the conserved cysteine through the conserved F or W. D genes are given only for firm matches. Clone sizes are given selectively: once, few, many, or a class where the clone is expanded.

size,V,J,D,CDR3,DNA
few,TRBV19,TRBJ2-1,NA,CASSVLAYNEQFF,TGTGCCAGTAGCGTCCTAGCATACAATGAGCAGTTCTTC
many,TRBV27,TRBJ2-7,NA,CASSFVGGNEQYF,TGTGCCAGCAGTTTTGTAGGGGGGAACGAGCAGTACTTC
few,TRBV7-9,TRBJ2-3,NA,CASSLSGMADTQYF,TGTGCCAGCAGCTTATCAGGGATGGCAGATACGCAGTATTTT
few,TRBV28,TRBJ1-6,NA,CASSSPGRFDNSPLHF,TGTGCCAGCAGTAGCCCGGGCAGGTTTGATAATTCACCCCTCCACTTT
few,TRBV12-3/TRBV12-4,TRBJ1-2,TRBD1,CASSLAWTGGDGYTF,TGTGCCAGCAGTTTAGCCTGGACAGGGGGGGACGGCTACACCTTC
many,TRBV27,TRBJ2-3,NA,CASGWRETDTQYF,TGTGCCAGCGGTTGGAGGGAAACAGATACGCAGTATTTT
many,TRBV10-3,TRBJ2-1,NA,CAIKGSYNEQFF,TGTGCCATCAAGGGGAGCTACAATGAGCAGTTCTTC
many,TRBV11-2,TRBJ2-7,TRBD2,CASSLTGWGREGYEQYF,TGTGCCAGCAGCCTAACGGGATGGGGGCGGGAGGGATACGAGCAGTACTTC
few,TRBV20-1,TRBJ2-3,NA,CSAPMPGGIMTDTQYF,TGCAGTGCCCCCATGCCAGGGGGGATTATGACAGATACGCAGTATTTT
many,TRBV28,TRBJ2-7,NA,CASSLRQTYYEQYF,TGTGCCAGCAGTTTAAGGCAGACTTACTACGAGCAGTACTTC
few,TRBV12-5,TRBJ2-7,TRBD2,CASGLPRGDTYEQYF,TGTGCTAGTGGTTTGCCACGGGGGGATACCTACGAGCAGTACTTC
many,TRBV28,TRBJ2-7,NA,CASVWGPRPYEQYF,TGTGCCAGCGTCTGGGGACCGCGGCCCTACGAGCAGTACTTC
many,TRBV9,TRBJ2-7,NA,CASSAAGTSIEQYF,TGTGCCAGCAGCGCAGCCGGGACTTCCATCGAGCAGTACTTC
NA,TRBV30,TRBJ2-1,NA,CAWSARTKTVSYNEQFF,TGTGCCTGGAGCGCTCGGACCAAAACCGTCTCCTACAATGAGCAGTTCTTC
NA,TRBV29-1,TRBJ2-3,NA,CSVPPDPGADTQYF,TGCAGCGTGCCCCCCGACCCGGGGGCAGATACGCAGTATTTT
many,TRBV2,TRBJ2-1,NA,CASSVFNEQFF,TGTGCCAGCAGTGTATTCAATGAGCAGTTCTTC
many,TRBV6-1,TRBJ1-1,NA,CASKKTAEAFF,TGTGCCAGCAAAAAGACAGCTGAAGCTTTCTTT
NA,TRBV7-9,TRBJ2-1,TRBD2,CVSSSLAGDNEQFF,TGTGTCAGCAGCTCCTTAGCGGGAGACAATGAGCAGTTCTTC
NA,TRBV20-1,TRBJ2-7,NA,CSGAQNYEQYF,TGCAGTGGGGCGCAGAACTACGAGCAGTACTTC
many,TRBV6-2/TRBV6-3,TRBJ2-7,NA,CASSRQRDEQYF,TGTGCCAGCAGTCGCCAAAGGGACGAGCAGTACTTC
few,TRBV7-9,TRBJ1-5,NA,CASSLGSHGNQPQHF,TGTGCCAGCAGCTTAGGCAGCCACGGCAATCAGCCCCAGCATTTT
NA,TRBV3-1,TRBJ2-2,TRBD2,CASSPTSGRRTGELFF,TGTGCCAGCAGCCCCACTAGCGGGCGTCGCACCGGGGAGCTGTTTTTT
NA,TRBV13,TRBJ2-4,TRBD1,CASSLGPGQESKNIQYF,TGTGCCAGCAGCTTAGGACCGGGACAGGAGTCCAAAAACATTCAGTACTTC
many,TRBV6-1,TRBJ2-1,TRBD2,CASREAGVWNEQFF,TGTGCCAGCAGGGAAGCGGGAGTTTGGAATGAGCAGTTCTTC